This T cell receptor (beta chain) was recovered during a study of cytomegalovirus exposure and HLA in healthy donors. Findings of the study overall: Follow-up analysis later connected one missense variant in DCLRE1C with trimming of TCR beta V- and J-genes.

As concerns this clone: What it binds is unknown.

Looked up from germline, CDR1 is MNHNS and CDR2 is SASEGT. Trimming pared 4 bases from V and 1 base from J, leaving 8 bases between. This CDR3 comprises 13 residues. PCR amplification relied on 60 Vbeta primers (plus 13 Jbeta primers). Produced via immunoSEQ multiplex PCR; TCRdb's table is partial and in-frame only. Of a few hundred thousand clones detected, approximately 81% appear once; the ten largest clones hold around 2.8%. Sequencing was carried out using PBMCs. The TCR comes from a young man in good health and CMV-seronegative. The V call is TRBV6-1, the J call TRBJ2-7, with a weak D call TRBD2 (6 bases). CDR3 residues: CASSARESYEQYF. The CDR3 nucleotides are TGTGCCAGCAGTGCACGGGAGTCCTACGAGCAGTACTTC.